This entry concerns a single TCR beta chain. The record originates from a study of CD8+CD57+ T cells in acquired aplastic anemia. This CDR3 has 14 amino acids. V was cut by 3 bases and J by 13 bases, with 16 bases left in between. Germline CDR1 is SEHNR and CDR2 is FQNEAQ (reference sequence). Sequencing involved patients with CD8+CD57+ cell expansion previously shown by flow cytometry. Genomic DNA, the template, was used for profiling of the TCR beta VDJ and CDR3. TCRdb re-analysed the reads in MiXCR, keeping a single row per CDR3 protein. Of 270,000 or so distinct CDR3 sequences listed, about 80% are singletons.

Sequencing was done on a sample of sorted CD4+, CD8+, or CD8+CD57+ T cells (not recorded which) from PBMCs. This chain links TRBV7-9 with TRBJ1-6, with D uncertain. This clonotype was obtained from a human donor with aplastic anemia. CDR3 bases: TGTGCCAGCAGCTTGAGTTCCTATGATCCGCCCCTCCACTTT. It is translated as CASSLSSYDPPLHF.